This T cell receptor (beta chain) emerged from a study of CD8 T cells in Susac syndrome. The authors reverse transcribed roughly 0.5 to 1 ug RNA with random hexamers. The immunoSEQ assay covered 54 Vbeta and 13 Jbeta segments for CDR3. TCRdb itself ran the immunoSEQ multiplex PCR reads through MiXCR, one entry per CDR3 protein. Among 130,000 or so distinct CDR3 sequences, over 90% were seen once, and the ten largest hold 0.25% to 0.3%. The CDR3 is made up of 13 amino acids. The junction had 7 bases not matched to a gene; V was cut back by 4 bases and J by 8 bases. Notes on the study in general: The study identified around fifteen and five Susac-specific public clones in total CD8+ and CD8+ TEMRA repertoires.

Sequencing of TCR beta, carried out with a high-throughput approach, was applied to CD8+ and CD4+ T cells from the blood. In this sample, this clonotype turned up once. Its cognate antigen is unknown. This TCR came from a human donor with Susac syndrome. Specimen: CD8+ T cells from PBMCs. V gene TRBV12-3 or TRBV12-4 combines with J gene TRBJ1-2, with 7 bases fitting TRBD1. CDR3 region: CASSSEGARGYTF. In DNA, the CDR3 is TGTGCCAGCAGTTCGGAGGGGGCGAGAGGCTACACCTTC.